The clone carrying this TCR beta chain occurred once. The entry originates in a study of T cell changes during pregnancy in multiple sclerosis. Sequenced by immunoSEQ multiplex PCR; TCRdb stores in-frame clones only, minus some. The sample contains 85,000 to 95,000 clones, 90% to 95% of which appear only once. Germline V gene data show CDR1 as SEHNR and CDR2 as FQNEAQ (reference sequence). CDR3 length: 15 residues. V was shortened by 5 bases and J by 0 bases, with 13 bases between the two germline ends. The gene calls are TRBV7-9 and TRBJ1-1, with a weak D call TRBD1 (6 bases). The sequenced sample was peripheral blood, obtained after pregnancy. This clonotype originated in a female donor in good health, enrolled as a control in a pregnancy study. The CDR3 is CASSPGASLNTEAFF. The CDR3 region has the DNA TGTGCCAGCAGCCCAGGGGCCAGCCTGAACACTGAAGCTTTCTTT.